The entry below describes one T cell receptor beta chain. Its antigen has not been determined. The record has no base qualities; no much larger clone is one base away. This specimen belongs to a study of cytomegalovirus exposure and HLA in healthy donors (dated by TCRdb to about 2017). About the full investigation: A later analysis indicated that the roughly 120 validation repertoires were generated on the platform also employed for the approximately 700 repertoires of the first cohort. The study combined high-throughput TCR immunosequencing, statistical association of individual TCRs with disease status, and machine learning to predict cytomegalovirus infection status. The study aimed to test whether cataloging public T cell receptors could reveal signatures of past pathogen exposure. Along with the roughly 710-subject first cohort, a separate validation cohort of roughly 110 different subjects was used. The full study reports these points: While some public TCRs were present in many individuals, most TCR sequences turned up only very rarely across donors. A later analysis lacked HLA typing for the validation cohort, so it scored co-occurrence in that cohort across all 120 or so repertoires. The authors suggested that the approach could potentially be generalized to other disease states and immunological phenotypes. The classifier was reported to diagnose cytomegalovirus status with high specificity and sensitivity in both the original cohort and the validation cohort. The study listed 170 or so TCR beta chains as associated with cytomegalovirus. Of the cluster scores, approximately 94% were above 0 in a later analysis, which found that TCRs clustered in the first cohort also tended to co-occur in the roughly 130 validation repertoires. A few of the identified cytomegalovirus-associated TCR beta chains were confirmed in vitro to be specific for cytomegalovirus antigens.

Library preparation used the immunoSEQ multiplex PCR assay. In the paper's pipeline: A statistical classification framework was developed to diagnose cytomegalovirus status using the catalog of TCR beta chain sequences. Not all clones reach the TCRdb copy of this immuneACCESS table, which keeps in-frame sequences only. Checked studies attribute under half of the gap to unresolved V genes and leave the rest unexplained. The V and J calls and clone size were taken over from that table, and D and trimming were inferred from the DNA. The table for this sample lists 250,000 or so clones; about 90% of them were counted only once. The ten top clones hold around 12% of the sample. The junction shows trimming of 4 bases on V and 1 base on J, plus 20 bases between the germline ends. According to the germline V gene, CDR1 reads SNHLY and CDR2 reads FYNNEI. From its cysteine to its phenylalanine, the CDR3 spans 17 amino acids. The retained sequence is limited to the CDR3, 51 bases, with the frame set at the first base.

Donors formed part of the validation cohort, which comprised fewer than 150 subjects and was distinct from the first cohort of fewer than 750 subjects. The chain was built from TRBV2 and TRBJ2-7, with the D segment identity uncertain. The specimen sequenced was PBMCs. The clonotype originates from a man aged 18 to 30 in good health and CMV-seropositive. CDR3 protein: CASSVSPGVKGSYEQYF. The nucleotide sequence reads as follows: TGTGCCAGCAGTGTATCCCCTGGGGTAAAGGGTTCCTACGAGCAGTACTTC.